Sequencing of this T cell receptor (beta chain) was carried out in a study of human T cells and chemical hapten exposure. Notes on the study in general: Versus controls, significantly more large CDR3 similarity clusters arose from expanded TCRs.

Time point meaning: patch test 1, 2 weeks after DPC sensitization. As to treatment: therapeutic diphenylcyclopropenone sensitization with weekly scalp DPC. After removal of 5 bases from V and 15 bases from J, the junction contained 19 bases not matched to a gene. In germline, CDR1 is SEHNR, CDR2 FQNEAQ (reference sequence). CDR3 length: 16 amino acids. As handled by the study authors: The number of TCRs in each sample had a median of about 100,000 and spanned about 20,000 to 690,600. A single record per CDR3 protein comes from TCRdb applying MiXCR to the RACE reads. TCRdb's processing, not the authors', yielded these V and J calls. The data hold 80,000 to 95,000 distinct CDR3 sequences, with around 10% observed a single time. In regard to this clonotype: The antigen is unknown.

The sequencing here drew on whole blood, taken in connection with sensitization to the hapten diphenylcyclopropenone (DPC). The rearrangement joins TRBV7-9 to TRBJ2-1; 10 nucleotides agree with TRBD2. This clonotype was sampled from a woman aged 45-65 years with alopecia areata. Some clones in this sample may be carry-over from other donors' samples. The CDR3 DNA follows: TGTGCCAGCAGCCTCTCGGCTGTAGCGGGGGGCCGGGATCCGTTCTTC. Residues: CASSLSAVAGGRDPFF.